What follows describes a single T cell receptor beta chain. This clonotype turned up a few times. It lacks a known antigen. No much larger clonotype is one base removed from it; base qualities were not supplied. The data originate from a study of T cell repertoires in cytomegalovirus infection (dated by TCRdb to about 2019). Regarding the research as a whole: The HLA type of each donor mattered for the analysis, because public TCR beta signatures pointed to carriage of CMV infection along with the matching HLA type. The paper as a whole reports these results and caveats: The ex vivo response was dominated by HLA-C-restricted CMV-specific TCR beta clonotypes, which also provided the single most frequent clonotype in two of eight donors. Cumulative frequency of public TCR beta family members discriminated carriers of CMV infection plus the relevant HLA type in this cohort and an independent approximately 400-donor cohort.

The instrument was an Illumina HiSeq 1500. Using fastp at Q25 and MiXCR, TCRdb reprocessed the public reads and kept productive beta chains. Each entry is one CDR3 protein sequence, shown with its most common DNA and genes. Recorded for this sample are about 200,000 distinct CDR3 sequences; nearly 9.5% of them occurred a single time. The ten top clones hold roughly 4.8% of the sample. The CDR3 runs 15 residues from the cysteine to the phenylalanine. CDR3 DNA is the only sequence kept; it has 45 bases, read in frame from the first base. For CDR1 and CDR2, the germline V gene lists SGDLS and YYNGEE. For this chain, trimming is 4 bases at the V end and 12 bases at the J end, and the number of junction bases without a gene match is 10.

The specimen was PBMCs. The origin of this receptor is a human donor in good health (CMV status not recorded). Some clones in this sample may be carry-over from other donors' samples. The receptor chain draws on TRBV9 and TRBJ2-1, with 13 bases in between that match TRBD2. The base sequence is TGTGCCAGCAGCCTTTCGACTAGCGGGAGGCCTGGGCAGTTCTTC. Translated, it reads CASSLSTSGRPGQFF. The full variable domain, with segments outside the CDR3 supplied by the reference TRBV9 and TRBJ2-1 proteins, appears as DSGVTQTPKHLITATGQRVTLRCSPRSGDLSVYWYQQSLDQGLQFLIQYYNGEERAKGNILERFSAQQFPDLHSELNLSSLELGDSALYFCASSLSTSGRPGQFFGPGTRLTVL.